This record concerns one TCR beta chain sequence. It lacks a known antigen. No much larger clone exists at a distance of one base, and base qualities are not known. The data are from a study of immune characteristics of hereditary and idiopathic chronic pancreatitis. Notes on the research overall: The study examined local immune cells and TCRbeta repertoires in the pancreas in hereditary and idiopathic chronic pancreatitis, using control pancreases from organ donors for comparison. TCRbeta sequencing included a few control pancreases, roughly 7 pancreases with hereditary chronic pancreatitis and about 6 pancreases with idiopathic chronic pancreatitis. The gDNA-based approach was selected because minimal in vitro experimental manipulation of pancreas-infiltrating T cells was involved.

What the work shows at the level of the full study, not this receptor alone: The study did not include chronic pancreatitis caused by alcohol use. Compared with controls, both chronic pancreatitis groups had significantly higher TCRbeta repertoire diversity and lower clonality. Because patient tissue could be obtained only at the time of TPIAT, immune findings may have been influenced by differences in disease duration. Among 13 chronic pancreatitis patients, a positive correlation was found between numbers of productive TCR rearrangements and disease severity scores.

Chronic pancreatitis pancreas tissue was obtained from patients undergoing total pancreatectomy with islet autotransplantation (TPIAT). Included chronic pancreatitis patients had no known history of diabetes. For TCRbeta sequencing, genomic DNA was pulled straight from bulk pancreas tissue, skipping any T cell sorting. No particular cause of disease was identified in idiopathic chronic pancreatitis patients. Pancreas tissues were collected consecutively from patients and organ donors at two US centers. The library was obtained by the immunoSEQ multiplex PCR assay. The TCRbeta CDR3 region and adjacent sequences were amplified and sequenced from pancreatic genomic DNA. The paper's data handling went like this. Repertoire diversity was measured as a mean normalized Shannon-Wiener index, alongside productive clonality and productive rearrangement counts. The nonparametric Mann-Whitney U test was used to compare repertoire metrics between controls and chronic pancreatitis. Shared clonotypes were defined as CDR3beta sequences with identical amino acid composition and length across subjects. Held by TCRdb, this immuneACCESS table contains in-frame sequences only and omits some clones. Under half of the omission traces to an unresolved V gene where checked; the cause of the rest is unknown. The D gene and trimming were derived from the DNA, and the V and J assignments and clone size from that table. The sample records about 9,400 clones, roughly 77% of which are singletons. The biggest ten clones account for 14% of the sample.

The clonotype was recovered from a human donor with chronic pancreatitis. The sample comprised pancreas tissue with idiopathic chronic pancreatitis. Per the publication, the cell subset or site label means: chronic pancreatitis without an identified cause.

Read as DNA, the sequence is TGTGCCAGCAGTTTAGTTCGGGGTTTCAGCAATCAGCCCCAGCATTTT. Translated, it reads CASSLVRGFSNQPQHF. The sequence joins TRBV28 to TRBJ1-5; the D segment cannot be called with confidence. The germline V gene provides CDR1 MDHEN and CDR2 SYDVKM. Trimming costs V 2 bases and J 1 base, and their ends lie 12 bases apart. Measured from the cysteine to the phenylalanine, the CDR3 is 16 residues long. Only CDR3 DNA is held: 48 bases, read in frame from base 1.